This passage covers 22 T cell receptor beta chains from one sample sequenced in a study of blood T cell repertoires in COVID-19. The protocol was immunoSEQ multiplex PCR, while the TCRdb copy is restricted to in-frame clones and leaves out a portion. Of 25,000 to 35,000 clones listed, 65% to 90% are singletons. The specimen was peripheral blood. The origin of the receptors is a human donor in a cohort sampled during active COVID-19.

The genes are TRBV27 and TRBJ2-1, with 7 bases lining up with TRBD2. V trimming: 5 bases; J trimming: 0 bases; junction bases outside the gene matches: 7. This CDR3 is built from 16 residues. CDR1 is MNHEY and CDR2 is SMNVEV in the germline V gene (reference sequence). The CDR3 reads CASSLPPSGSYNEQFF. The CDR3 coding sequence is TGTGCCAGCAGTCTCCCCCCTAGCGGCTCCTACAATGAGCAGTTCTTC.

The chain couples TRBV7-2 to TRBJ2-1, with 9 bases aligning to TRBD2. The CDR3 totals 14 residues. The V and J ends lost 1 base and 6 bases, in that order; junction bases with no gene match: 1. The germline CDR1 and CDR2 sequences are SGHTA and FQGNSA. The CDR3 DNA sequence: TGTGCCAGCAGCTTAGGCGGGGGGGCCAATGAGCAGTTCTTC. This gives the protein CASSLGGGANEQFF.

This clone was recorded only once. CDR3 loop: CASSVSQGGWETQYF. For the CDR3, the DNA is TGTGCCAGCAGCGTATCCCAGGGGGGCTGGGAGACCCAGTACTTC. The V gene is TRBV9, the J gene TRBJ2-5; possibly TRBD1 for D (7 bases). The CDR3 runs to 15 residues. With 1 base removed from V and 5 bases from J, the gap between germline ends came to 15 bases. Per germline, CDR1 SGDLS and CDR2 YYNGEE.

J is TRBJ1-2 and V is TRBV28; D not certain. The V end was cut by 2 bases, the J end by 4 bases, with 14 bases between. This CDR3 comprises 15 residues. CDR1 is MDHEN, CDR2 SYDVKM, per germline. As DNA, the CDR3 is TGTGCCAGCAGTTTAGGACTAGGGCTCGGCTATGGCTACACCTTC. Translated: CASSLGLGLGYGYTF.

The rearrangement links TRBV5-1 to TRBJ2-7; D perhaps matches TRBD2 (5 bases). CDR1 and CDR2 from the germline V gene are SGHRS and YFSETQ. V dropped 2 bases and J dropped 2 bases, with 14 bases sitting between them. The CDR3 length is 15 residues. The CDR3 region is CASSFIAGETYEQYF. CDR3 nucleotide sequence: TGCGCCAGCAGCTTTATCGCCGGGGAAACCTACGAGCAGTACTTC. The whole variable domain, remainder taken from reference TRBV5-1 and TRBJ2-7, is KAGVTQTPRYLIKTRGQQVTLSCSPISGHRSVSWYQQTPGQGLQFLFEYFSETQRNKGNFPGRFSGRQFSNSRSEMNVSTLELGDSALYLCASSFIAGETYEQYFGPGTRLTVT.

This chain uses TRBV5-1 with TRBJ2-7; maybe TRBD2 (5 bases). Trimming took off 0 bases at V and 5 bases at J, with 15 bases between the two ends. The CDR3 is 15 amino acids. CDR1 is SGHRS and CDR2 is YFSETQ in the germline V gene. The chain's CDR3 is CASSLGTGRDNEQYF. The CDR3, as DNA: TGCGCCAGCAGCTTGGGGACTGGCAGAGACAACGAGCAGTACTTC.

The CDR3 bases are TGCGCCAGCAGCTTCTCCCCGCAAGGGAGGGGGACAGATACGCAGTATTTT. It translates to CASSFSPQGRGTDTQYF. The rearrangement links TRBV5-1 to TRBJ2-3; perhaps TRBD2 as D (7 bases). The CDR3 has 17 amino acids. V lost 2 bases to trimming and J lost 3 bases, with 19 bases between them. Germline V gives CDR1 SGHRS, CDR2 YFSETQ.

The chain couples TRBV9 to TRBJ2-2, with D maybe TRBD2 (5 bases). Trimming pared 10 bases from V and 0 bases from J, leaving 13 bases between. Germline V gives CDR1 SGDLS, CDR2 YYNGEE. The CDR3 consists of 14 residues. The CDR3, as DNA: TGTGCCTCCCAGTCCGGGACGAACACCGGGGAGCTGTTTTTT. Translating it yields CASQSGTNTGELFF.

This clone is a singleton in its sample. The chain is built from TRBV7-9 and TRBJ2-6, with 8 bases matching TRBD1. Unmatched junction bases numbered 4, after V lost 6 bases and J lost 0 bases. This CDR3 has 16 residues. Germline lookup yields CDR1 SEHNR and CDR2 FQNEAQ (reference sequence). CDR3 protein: CASSPGQGSGANVLTF. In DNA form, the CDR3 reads TGTGCCAGCAGTCCTGGACAGGGCTCTGGGGCCAACGTCCTGACTTTC.

CDR3 protein: CASSQPDRDGGETQYF. CDR3 DNA: TGTGCCAGCAGCCAACCGGACAGGGATGGAGGAGAGACCCAGTACTTC. The rearrangement joins TRBV21-1 to TRBJ2-5; the table assigns TRBD1, which was not confirmed against the DNA. TRBV21-1 is a pseudogene segment. The CDR3 extends over 16 amino acids.

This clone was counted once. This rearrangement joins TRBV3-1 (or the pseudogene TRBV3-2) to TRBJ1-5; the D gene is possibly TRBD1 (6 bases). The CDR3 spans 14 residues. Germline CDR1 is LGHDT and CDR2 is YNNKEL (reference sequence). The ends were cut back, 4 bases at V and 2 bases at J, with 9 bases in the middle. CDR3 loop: CASSPYRGNQPQHF. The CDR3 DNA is TGTGCCAGCAGCCCATACAGGGGCAATCAGCCCCAGCATTTT.

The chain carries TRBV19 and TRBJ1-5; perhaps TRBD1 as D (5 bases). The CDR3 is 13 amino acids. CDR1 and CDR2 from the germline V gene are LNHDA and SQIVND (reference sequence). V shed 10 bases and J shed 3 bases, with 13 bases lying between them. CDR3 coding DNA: TGTGCCACCGCGGGGGGGGACAATCAGCCCCAGCATTTT. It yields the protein CATAGGDNQPQHF.

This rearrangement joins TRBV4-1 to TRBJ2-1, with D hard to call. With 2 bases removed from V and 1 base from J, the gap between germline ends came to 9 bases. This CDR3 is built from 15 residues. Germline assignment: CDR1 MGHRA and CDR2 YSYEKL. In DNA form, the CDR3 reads TGCGCCAGCAGCCAACCAGTCAGGTCCTACAATGAGCAGTTCTTC. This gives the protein CASSQPVRSYNEQFF.

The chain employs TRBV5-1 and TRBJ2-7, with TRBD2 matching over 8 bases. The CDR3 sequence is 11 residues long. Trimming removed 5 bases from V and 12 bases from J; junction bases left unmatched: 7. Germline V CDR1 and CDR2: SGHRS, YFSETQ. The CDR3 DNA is TGCGCCAGCAGTTCCGGCGGGGGGTGGTACTTC. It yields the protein CASSSGGGWYF.

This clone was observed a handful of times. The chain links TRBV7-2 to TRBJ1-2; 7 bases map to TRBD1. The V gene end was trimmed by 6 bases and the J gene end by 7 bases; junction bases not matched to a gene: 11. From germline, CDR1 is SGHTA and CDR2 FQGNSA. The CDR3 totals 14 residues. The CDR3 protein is CASSPGTAPSGYTF. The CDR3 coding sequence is TGTGCCAGCAGTCCCGGGACAGCACCCAGTGGCTACACCTTC. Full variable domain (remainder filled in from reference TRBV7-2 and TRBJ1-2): GAGVSQSPSNKVTEKGKDVELRCDPISGHTALYWYRQSLGQGLEFLIYFQGNSAPDKSGLPSDRFSAERTGGSVSTLTIQRTQQEDSAVYLCASSPGTAPSGYTFGSGTRLTVV.

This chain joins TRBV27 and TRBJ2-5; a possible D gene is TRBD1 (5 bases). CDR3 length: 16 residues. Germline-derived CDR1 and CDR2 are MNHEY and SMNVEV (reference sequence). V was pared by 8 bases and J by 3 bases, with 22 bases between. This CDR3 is CASSSAAAGWEETQYF. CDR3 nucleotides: TGTGCCAGCTCCTCTGCTGCGGCAGGGTGGGAAGAGACCCAGTACTTC.

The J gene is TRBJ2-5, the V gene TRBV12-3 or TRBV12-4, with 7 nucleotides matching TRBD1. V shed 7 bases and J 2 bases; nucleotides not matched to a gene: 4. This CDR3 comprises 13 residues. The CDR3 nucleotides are TGTGCCAGCACCGGGACAGTGCAAGAGACCCAGTACTTC. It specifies CASTGTVQETQYF.

The CDR3 DNA sequence: TGTGCCATCCTATCCTACAATGAGCAGTTCTTC. Translating gives CAILSYNEQFF. This chain uses TRBV10-3 with TRBJ2-1; the D is unclear. Germline CDR1 is ENHRY and CDR2 is SYGVKD. The V end was cut by 8 bases, the J end by 1 base, with 3 bases between. The CDR3 contains 11 residues.

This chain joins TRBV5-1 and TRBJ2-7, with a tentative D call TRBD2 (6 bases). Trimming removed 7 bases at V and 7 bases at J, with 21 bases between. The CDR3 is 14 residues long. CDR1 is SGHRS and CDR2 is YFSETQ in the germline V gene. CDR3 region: CASHLEGRVSEQYF. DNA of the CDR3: TGCGCCAGCCACTTGGAGGGGCGCGTAAGTGAGCAGTACTTC.

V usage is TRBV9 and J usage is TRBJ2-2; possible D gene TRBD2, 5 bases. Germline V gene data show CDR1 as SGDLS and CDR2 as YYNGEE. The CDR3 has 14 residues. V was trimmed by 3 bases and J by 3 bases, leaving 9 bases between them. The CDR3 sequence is CASSGIAYTGELFF. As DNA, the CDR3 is TGTGCCAGCAGCGGCATAGCGTACACCGGGGAGCTGTTTTTT.

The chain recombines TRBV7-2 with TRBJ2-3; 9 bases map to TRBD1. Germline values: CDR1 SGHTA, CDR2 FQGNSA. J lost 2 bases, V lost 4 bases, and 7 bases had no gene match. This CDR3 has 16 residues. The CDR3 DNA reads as TGTGCCAGCAGCTCCTTCGGGACAGGGAACACAGATACGCAGTATTTT. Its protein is CASSSFGTGNTDTQYF.

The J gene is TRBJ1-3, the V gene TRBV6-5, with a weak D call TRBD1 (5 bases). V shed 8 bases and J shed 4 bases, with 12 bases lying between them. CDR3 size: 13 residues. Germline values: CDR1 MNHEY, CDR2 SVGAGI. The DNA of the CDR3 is TGTGCCAGCGCGGGGGAAACAGGAAACACCATATATTTT. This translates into CASAGETGNTIYF.